This passage covers 7 T cell receptor beta chains from one sample sequenced in a study of shared clonotypes between healthy human individuals. Some clones are missing from TCRdb's copy, which holds only in-frame ones; the method was immunoSEQ multiplex PCR. The table records about 2.3 million clones, roughly 93% of them present only once. The sequenced sample consisted of naive CD4+ T cells from PBMCs. The sample's subset: CD45RA+ positively selected. These receptor sequences come from a man aged 18 to 29 in good health. Some clones in this sample may be carry-over from other donors' samples.

This chain links TRBV5-1 with TRBJ1-2, with a tentative D call TRBD1 (5 bases). The ends were cut back, 1 base at V and 0 bases at J, with 16 bases in the middle. This CDR3 has 17 amino acids. Germline lookup yields CDR1 SGHRS and CDR2 YFSETQ. The CDR3 region has the DNA TGCGCCAGCAGCTTGCCTCCCCTCCGGGACTCTAACTATGGCTACACCTTC. It encodes CASSLPPLRDSNYGYTF.

The gene calls are TRBV6-1 and TRBJ2-3; 9 bases align to TRBD2. The CDR3 spans 15 residues. With V trimmed by 6 bases and J by 6 bases, 10 bases remained unmatched. Germline V gene sequence: CDR1 MNHNS, CDR2 SASEGT. The CDR3 spells CASRNAGGHQDTQYF. The CDR3 nucleotides read TGTGCCAGCAGAAACGCGGGAGGGCATCAGGATACGCAGTATTTT.

About this clone itself: Within the sample, other DNA sequences also encode this same CDR3. The chain couples TRBV9 to TRBJ1-1; no clear D gene. Between the trimmed V and J ends, which lost 0 bases and 1 base, there was a span of 4 bases. This CDR3 contains 13 residues. CDR1 is SGDLS and CDR2 is YYNGEE in the germline V gene. CDR3 protein: CASSVVPNTEAFF. The CDR3 DNA sequence: TGTGCCAGCAGCGTAGTACCGAACACTGAAGCTTTCTTT.

This CDR3 is CASSEASGREWDTQYF. The CDR3 nucleotides read TGTGCCAGCAGTGAAGCTAGCGGGAGAGAGTGGGATACGCAGTATTTT. V and J are TRBV6-1 and TRBJ2-3; the match to TRBD2 covers 9 bases. Germline lookup yields CDR1 MNHNS and CDR2 SASEGT. CDR3 length: 16 residues. The V and J ends lost 0 bases and 6 bases, in that order; junction bases with no gene match: 7.

V and J are TRBV15 and TRBJ2-7; D possibly matches TRBD1 or TRBD2 (5 bases each). The ends were cut back, 1 base at V and 6 bases at J, with 13 bases in the middle. The germline V gene has CDR1 LNHNV and CDR2 YYDKDF (reference sequence). The CDR3 sequence is 14 residues long. CDR3 in amino acids: CATSRAAGTSEQYF. DNA of the CDR3: TGTGCCACCAGCAGAGCCGCAGGGACCTCCGAGCAGTACTTC. The full variable domain, in which reference TRBV15 and TRBJ2-7 provide the parts outside the CDR3, is DAMVIQNPRYQVTQFGKPVTLSCSQTLNHNVMYWYQQKSSQAPKLLFHYYDKDFNNEADTPDNFQSRRPNTSFCFLDIRSPGLGDTAMYLCATSRAAGTSEQYFGPGTRLTVT.

The genes are TRBV28 and TRBJ2-3, with TRBD1 matching over 9 bases. Germline CDR1 and CDR2: MDHEN and SYDVKM. This CDR3 is built from 16 residues. J was trimmed by 5 bases and V by 3 bases; bases with no gene match: 9. DNA of the CDR3: TGTGCCAGCAGTTTCTACAGGACAGGGGAAGGAGATACGCAGTATTTT. This sequence encodes CASSFYRTGEGDTQYF. Full variable domain (outside the CDR3, taken from reference TRBV28 and TRBJ2-3): DVKVTQSSRYLVKRTGEKVFLECVQDMDHENMFWYRQDPGLGLRLIYFSYDVKMKEKGDIPEGYSVSREKKERFSLILESASTNQTSMYLCASSFYRTGEGDTQYFGPGTRLTVL.

The CDR3 nucleotides are TGTGCCAGCAGTTGGACCGCGGACTATGGCTACACCTTC. It specifies CASSWTADYGYTF. The chain links TRBV28 to TRBJ1-2; no clear D. This CDR3 is 13 amino acids long. Trimming removed 4 bases from V and 3 bases from J, with 9 bases in between. Germline V lookup: CDR1 MDHEN, CDR2 SYDVKM.